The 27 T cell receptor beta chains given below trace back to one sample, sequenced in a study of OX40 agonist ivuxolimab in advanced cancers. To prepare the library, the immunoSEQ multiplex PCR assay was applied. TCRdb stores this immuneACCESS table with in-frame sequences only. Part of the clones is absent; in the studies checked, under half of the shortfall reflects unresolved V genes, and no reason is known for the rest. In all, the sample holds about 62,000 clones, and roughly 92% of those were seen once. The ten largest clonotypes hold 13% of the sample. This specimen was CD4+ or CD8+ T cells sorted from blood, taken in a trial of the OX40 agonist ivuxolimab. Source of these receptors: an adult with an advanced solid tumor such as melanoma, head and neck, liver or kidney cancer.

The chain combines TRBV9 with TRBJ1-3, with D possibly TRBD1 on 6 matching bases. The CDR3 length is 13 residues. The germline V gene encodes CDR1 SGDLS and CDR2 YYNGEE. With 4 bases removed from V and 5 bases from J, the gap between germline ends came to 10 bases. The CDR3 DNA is TGTGCCAGCAGCCCGGACAGCCGAAACACCATATATTTT. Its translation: CASSPDSRNTIYF.

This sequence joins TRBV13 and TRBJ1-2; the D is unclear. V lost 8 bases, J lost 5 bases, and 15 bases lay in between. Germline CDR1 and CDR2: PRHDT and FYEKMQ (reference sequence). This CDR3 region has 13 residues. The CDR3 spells CASGLGRSYGYTF. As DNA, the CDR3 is TGTGCCAGCGGGCTCGGGCGTTCTTATGGCTACACCTTC.

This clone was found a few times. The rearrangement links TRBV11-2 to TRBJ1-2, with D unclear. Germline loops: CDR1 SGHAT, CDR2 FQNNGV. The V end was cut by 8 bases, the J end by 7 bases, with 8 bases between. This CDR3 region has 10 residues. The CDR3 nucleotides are TGTGCCAGCTCCGGGATTGGCTACACCTTC. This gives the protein CASSGIGYTF.

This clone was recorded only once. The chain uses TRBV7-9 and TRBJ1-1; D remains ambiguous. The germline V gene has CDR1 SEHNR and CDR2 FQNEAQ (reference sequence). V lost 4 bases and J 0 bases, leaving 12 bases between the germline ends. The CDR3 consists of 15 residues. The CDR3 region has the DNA TGTGCCAGCAGCTCCCCGACAAGTTTGAACACTGAAGCTTTCTTT. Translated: CASSSPTSLNTEAFF.

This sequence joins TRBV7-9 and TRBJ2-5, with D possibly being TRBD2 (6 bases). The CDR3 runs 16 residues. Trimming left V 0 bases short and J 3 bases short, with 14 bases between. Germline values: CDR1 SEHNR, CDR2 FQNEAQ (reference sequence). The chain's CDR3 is CASSLAAGRGEETQYF. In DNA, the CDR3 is TGTGCCAGCAGCTTAGCTGCGGGACGGGGAGAAGAGACCCAGTACTTC.

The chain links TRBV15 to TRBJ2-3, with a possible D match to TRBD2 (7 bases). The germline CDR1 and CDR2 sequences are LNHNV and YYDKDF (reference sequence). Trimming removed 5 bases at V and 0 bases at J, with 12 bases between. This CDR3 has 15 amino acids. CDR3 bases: TGTGCCACCAGCGGGCGGGGGCGTAGCACAGATACGCAGTATTTT. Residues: CATSGRGRSTDTQYF.

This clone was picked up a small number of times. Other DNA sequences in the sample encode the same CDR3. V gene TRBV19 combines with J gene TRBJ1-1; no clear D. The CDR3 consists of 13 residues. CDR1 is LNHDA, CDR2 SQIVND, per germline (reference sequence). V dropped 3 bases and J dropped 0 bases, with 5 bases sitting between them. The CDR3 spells CASSIGMNTEAFF. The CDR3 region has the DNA TGTGCCAGTAGTATTGGGATGAACACTGAAGCTTTCTTT.

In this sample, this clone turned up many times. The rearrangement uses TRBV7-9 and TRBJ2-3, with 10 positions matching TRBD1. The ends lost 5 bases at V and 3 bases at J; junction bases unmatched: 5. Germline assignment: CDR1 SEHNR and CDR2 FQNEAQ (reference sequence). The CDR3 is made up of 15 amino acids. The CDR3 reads CASSLGTGVTDTQYF. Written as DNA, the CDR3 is TGTGCCAGCAGCCTCGGGACAGGGGTTACAGATACGCAGTATTTT.

CDR3 region: CASSEYSTKPYPNTEAFF. CDR3 DNA: TGTGCCAGCAGTGAATATTCGACAAAACCGTACCCGAACACTGAAGCTTTCTTT. This chain joins TRBV25-1 and TRBJ1-1; D remains ambiguous. The CDR3 runs 18 residues. V lost 0 bases, J lost 1 base, and 18 bases lay in between. Looked up from germline, CDR1 is MGHDK and CDR2 is SYGVNS.

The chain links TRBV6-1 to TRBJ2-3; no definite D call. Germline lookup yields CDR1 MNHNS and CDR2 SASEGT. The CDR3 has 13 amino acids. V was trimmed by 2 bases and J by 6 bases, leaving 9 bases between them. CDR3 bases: TGTGCCAGCAGTGAATGGACCGCGGATACGCAGTATTTT. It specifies CASSEWTADTQYF.

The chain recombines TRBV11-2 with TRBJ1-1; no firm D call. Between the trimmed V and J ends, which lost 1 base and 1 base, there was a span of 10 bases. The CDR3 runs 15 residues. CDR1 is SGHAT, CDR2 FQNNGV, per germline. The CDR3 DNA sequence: TGTGCCAGCAGCTTAGTTGGATACACGAACACTGAAGCTTTCTTT. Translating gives CASSLVGYTNTEAFF.

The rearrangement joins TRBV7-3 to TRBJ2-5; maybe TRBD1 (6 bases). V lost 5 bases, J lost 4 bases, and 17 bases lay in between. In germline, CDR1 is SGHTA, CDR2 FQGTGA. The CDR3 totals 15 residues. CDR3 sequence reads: CASSLTGYGVETQYF. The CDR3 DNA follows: TGTGCCAGCAGCCTGACAGGTTATGGGGTAGAGACCCAGTACTTC. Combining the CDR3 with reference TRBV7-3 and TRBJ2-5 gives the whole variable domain GAGVSQTPSNKVTEKGKYVELRCDPISGHTALYWYRQSLGQGPEFLIYFQGTGAADDSGLPNDRFFAVRPEGSVSTLKIQRTERGDSAVYLCASSLTGYGVETQYFGPGTRLLVL.

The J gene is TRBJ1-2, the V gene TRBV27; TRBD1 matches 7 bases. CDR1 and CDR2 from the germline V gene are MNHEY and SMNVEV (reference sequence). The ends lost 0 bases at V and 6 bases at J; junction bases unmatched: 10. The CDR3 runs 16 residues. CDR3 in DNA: TGTGCCAGCAGTTTATCGCCGGGGACAGACCCGAATGGCTACACCTTC. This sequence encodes CASSLSPGTDPNGYTF.

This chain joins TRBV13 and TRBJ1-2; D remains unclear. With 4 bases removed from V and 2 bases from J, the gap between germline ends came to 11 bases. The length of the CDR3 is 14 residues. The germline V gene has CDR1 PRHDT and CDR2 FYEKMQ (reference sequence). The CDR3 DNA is TGTGCCAGCAGCTCCAACACCGAGAACTATGGCTACACCTTC. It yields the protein CASSSNTENYGYTF. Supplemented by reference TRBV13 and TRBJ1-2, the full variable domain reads AAGVIQSPRHLIKEKRETATLKCYPIPRHDTVYWYQQGPGQDPQFLISFYEKMQSDKGSIPDRFSAQQFSDYHSELNMSSLELGDSALYFCASSSNTENYGYTFGSGTRLTVV.

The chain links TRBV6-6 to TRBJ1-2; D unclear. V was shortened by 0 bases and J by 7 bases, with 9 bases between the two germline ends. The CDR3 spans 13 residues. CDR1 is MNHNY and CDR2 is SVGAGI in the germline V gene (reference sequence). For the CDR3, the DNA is TGTGCCAGCAGTTACTCGTGGGATAGTGGCTACACCTTC. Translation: CASSYSWDSGYTF.

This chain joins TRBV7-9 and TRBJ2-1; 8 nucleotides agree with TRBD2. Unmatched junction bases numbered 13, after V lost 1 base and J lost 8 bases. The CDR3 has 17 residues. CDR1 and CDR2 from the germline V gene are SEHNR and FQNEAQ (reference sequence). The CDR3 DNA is TGTGCCAGCAGCTTAGACAAGGTGCGGCGGGAGGTCGATGAGCAGTTCTTC. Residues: CASSLDKVRREVDEQFF.

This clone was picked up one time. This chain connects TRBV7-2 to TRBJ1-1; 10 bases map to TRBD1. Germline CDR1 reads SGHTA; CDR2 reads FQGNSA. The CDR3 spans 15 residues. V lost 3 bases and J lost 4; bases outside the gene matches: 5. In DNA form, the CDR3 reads TGTGCCAGCAGCTTGGGACAGGGGCTGAGCACTGAAGCTTTCTTT. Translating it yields CASSLGQGLSTEAFF.

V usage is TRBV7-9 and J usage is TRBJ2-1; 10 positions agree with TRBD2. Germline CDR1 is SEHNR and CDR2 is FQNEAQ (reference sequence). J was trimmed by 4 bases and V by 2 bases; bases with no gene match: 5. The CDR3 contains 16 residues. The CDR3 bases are TGTGCCAGCAGCTTATCGGGGACTAGCGCGTACAATGAGCAGTTCTTC. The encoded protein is CASSLSGTSAYNEQFF.

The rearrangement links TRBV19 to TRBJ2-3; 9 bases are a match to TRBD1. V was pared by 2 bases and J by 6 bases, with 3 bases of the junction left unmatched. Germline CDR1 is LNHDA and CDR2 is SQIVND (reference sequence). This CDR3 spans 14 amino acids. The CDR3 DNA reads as TGTGCCAGTAGTATACGGACAGGGGTTGATACGCAGTATTTT. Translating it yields CASSIRTGVDTQYF.

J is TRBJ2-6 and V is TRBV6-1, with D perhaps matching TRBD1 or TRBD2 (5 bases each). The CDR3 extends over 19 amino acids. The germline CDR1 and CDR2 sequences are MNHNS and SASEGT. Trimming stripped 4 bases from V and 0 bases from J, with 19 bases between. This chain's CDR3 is CASSVELGTLDSGANVLTF. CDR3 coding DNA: TGTGCCAGCAGTGTCGAGCTCGGGACGTTAGACTCTGGGGCCAACGTCCTGACTTTC.

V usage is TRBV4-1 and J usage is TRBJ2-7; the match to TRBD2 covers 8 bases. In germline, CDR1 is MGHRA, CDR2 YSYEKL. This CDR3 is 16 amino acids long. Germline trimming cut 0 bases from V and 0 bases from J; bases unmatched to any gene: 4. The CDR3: CASSQESGGSSYEQYF. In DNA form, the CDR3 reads TGCGCCAGCAGCCAAGAGAGCGGGGGTAGCTCCTACGAGCAGTACTTC.

This CDR3 is CASSFAGEETQYF. As DNA, the CDR3 is TGTGCCAGCAGCTTCGCAGGGGAAGAGACCCAGTACTTC. The chain is built from TRBV7-9 and TRBJ2-5; possible D gene TRBD1, 6 bases. CDR1 and CDR2 (germline): SEHNR, FQNEAQ (reference sequence). The V end was cut by 3 bases, the J end by 3 bases, with 8 bases between. CDR3 length: 13 residues.

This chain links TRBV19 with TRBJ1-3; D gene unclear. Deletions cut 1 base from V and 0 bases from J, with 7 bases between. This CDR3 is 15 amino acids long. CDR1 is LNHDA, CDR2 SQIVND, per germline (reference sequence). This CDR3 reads CASSIVRGSGNTIYF. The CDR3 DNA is TGTGCCAGTAGTATAGTGCGGGGCTCTGGAAACACCATATATTTT.

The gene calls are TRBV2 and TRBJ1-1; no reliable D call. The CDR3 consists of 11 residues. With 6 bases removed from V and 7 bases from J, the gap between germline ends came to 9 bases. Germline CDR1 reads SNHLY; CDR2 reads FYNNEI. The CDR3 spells CASSGAIEAFF. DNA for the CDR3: TGTGCCAGCAGCGGCGCCATTGAAGCTTTCTTT. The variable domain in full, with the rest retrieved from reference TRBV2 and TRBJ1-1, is EPEVTQTPSHQVTQMGQEVILRCVPISNHLYFYWYRQILGQKVEFLVSFYNNEISEKSEIFDDQFSVERPDGSNFTLKIRSTKLEDSAMYFCASSGAIEAFFGQGTRLTVV.

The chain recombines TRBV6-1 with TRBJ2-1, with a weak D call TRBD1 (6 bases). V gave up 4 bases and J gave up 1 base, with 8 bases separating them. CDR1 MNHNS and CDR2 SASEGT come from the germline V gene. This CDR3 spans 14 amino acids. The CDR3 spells CASSGGGSYNEQFF. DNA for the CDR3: TGTGCCAGCAGTGGAGGGGGATCCTACAATGAGCAGTTCTTC.

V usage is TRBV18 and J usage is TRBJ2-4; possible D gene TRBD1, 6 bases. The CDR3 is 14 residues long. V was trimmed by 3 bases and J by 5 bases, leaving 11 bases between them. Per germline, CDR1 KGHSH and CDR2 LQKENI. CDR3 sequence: CASSPGGTQNIQYF. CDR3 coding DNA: TGTGCCAGCTCACCGGGTGGGACACAAAACATTCAGTACTTC.

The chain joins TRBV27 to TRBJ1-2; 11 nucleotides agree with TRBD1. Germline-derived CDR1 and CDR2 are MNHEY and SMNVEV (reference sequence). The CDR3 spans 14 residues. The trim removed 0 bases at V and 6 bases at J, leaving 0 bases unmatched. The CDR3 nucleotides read TGTGCCAGCAGTTTATCGGGACAGGGGGATGGCTACACCTTC. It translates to CASSLSGQGDGYTF.